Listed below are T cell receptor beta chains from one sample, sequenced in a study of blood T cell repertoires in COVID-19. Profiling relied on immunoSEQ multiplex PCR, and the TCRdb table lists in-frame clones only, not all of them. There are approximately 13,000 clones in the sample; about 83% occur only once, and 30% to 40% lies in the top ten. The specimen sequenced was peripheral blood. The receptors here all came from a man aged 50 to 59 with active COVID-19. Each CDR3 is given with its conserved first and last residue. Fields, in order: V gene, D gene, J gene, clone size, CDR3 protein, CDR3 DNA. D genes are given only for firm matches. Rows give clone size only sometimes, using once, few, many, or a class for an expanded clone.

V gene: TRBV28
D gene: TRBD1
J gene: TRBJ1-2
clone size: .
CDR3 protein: CASRFTGDYGYTF
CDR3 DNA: TGTGCCAGCAGATTCACAGGGGACTATGGCTACACCTTC

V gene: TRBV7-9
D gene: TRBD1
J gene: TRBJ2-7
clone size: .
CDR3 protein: CASSFGDRGDHEQYF
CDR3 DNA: TGTGCCAGCAGCTTCGGGGACAGGGGGGACCACGAGCAGTACTTC

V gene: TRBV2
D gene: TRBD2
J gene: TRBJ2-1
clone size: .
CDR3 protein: CASSAAGEVWNEQFF
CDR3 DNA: TGTGCCAGCAGTGCCGCGGGGGAGGTCTGGAATGAGCAGTTCTTC

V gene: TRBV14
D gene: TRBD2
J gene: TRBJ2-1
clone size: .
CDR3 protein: CASSQEMIGLAGAAYNEQFF
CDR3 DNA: TGTGCCAGCAGCCAAGAAATGATTGGACTAGCGGGAGCAGCCTACAATGAGCAGTTCTTC

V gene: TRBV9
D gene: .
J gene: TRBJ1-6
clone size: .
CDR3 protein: CASSEGGMESSPLHF
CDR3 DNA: TGTGCCAGCAGCGAGGGGGGGATGGAGAGTTCACCCCTCCACTTT

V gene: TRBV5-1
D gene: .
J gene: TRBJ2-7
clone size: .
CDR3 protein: CASSPVAGVEQYF
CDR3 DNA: TGCGCCAGCAGCCCCGTTGCAGGGGTCGAGCAGTACTTC

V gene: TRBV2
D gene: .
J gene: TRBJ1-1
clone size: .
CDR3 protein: CASEGQRGLNTEAFF
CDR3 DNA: TGTGCCAGCGAAGGGCAAAGGGGTTTGAACACTGAAGCTTTCTTT

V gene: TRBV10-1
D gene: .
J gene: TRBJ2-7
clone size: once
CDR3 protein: CASSGQTVGTYEQYF
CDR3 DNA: TGCGCCAGCAGTGGACAGACCGTGGGAACCTACGAGCAGTACTTC

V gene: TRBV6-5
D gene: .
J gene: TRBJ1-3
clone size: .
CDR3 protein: CASRAQGPGNTIYF
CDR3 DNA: TGTGCCAGCAGGGCCCAGGGGCCTGGAAACACCATATATTTT

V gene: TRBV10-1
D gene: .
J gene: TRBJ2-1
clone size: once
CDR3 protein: CASSRLPFPGLYNEQFF
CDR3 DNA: TGCGCCAGCAGTCGCCTGCCGTTTCCAGGGCTGTACAATGAGCAGTTCTTC

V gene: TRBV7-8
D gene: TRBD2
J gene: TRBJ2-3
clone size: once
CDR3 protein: CASSFRLAGGGLPDTQYF
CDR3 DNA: TGTGCCAGCAGCTTCAGACTAGCGGGAGGGGGGCTCCCAGATACGCAGTATTTT

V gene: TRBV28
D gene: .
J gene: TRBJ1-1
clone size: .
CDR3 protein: CASTMTALNTEAFF
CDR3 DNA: TGTGCCAGCACCATGACAGCCTTGAACACTGAAGCTTTCTTT

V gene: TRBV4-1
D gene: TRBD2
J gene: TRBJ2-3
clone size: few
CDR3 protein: CASSQEGGTSGRGTDTQYF
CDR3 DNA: TGCGCCAGCAGCCAAGAAGGAGGGACTAGCGGGAGGGGCACAGATACGCAGTATTTT

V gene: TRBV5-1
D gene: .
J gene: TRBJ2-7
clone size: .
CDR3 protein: CASSFPGEQYF
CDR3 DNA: TGCGCCAGCAGCTTCCCAGGCGAGCAGTACTTC

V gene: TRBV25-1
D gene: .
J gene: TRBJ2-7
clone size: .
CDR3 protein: CASSEGQKQYF
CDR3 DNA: TGTGCCAGCAGTGAAGGGCAAAAGCAGTACTTC

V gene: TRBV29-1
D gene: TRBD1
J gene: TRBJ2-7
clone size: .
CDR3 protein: CSVLTGIAYEQYF
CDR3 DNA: TGCAGCGTGTTGACAGGGATAGCCTACGAGCAGTACTTC

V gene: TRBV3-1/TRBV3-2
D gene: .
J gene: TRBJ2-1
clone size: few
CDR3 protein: CASSLEGTQNEQFF
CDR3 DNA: TGTGCCAGCAGCCTTGAGGGGACTCAGAATGAGCAGTTCTTC

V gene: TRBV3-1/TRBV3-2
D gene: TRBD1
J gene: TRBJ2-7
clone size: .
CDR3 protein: CASSNRGSTYEQYF
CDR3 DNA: TGTGCCAGCAGCAACAGGGGGTCCACCTACGAGCAGTACTTC

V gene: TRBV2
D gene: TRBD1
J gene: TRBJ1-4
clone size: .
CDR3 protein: CASSAPGTGLNEKLFF
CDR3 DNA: TGTGCCAGCAGTGCACCAGGGACAGGACTTAATGAAAAACTGTTTTTT

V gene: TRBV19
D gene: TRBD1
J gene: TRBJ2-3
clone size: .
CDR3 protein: CASRTGGAATDTQYF
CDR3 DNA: TGTGCCAGTAGAACAGGGGGCGCGGCAACAGATACGCAGTATTTT

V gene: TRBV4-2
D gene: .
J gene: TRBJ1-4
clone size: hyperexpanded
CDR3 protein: CASSQDVQDSDLEKLFF
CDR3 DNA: TGTGCCAGCAGCCAAGATGTTCAGGACAGCGACCTTGAAAAACTGTTTTTT

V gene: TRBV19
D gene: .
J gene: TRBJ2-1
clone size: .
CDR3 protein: CASTTRGRAINEQFF
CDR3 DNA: TGTGCCAGTACCACTCGGGGTCGGGCTATCAATGAGCAGTTCTTC

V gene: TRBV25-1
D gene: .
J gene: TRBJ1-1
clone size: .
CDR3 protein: CASSALREGLMNTEAFF
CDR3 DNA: TGTGCCAGCAGCGCCCTCAGGGAGGGCCTGATGAACACTGAAGCTTTCTTT

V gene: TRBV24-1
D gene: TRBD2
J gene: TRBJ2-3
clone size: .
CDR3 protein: CATSPSGTSTDTQYF
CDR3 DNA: TGTGCCACCAGCCCTAGCGGAACTTCCACAGATACGCAGTATTTT

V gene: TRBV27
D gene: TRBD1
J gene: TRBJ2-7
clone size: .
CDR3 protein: CASSPTGGYEQYF
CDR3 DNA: TGTGCCAGCAGCCCGACAGGGGGCTACGAGCAGTACTTC

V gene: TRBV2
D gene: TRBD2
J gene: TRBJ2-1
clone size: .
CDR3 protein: CASSSNSGTSGRGSYNEQFF
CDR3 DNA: TGTGCCAGCAGTTCCAACTCCGGGACTAGCGGGAGAGGATCCTACAATGAGCAGTTCTTC

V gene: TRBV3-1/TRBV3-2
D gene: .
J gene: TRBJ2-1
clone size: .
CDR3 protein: CASSHTISSYNEQFF
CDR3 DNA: TGTGCCAGCAGCCATACAATAAGCTCCTACAATGAGCAGTTCTTC

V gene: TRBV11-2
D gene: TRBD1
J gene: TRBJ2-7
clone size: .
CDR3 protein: CASSAGTGTYEQYF
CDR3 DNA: TGTGCCAGCAGCGCCGGGACAGGGACCTACGAGCAGTACTTC

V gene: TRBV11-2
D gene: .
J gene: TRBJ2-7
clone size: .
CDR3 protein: CASSLDLRVEQYF
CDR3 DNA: TGTGCCAGCAGCTTAGATTTGAGGGTCGAGCAGTACTTC

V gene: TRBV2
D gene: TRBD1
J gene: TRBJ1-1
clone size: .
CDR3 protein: CASRGPGQAILEAFF
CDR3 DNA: TGTGCCAGCAGGGGTCCGGGACAGGCGATATTGGAAGCTTTCTTT

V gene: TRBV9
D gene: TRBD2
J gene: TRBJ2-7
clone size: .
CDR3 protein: CASSGPGTSGRPSYEQYF
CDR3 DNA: TGTGCCAGCAGCGGTCCCGGGACTAGCGGGAGGCCATCCTACGAGCAGTACTTC

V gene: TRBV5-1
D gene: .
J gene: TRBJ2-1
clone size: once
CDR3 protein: CASSLVGGSRNEQFF
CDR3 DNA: TGCGCCAGCAGCCTTGTGGGGGGATCCCGCAATGAGCAGTTCTTC

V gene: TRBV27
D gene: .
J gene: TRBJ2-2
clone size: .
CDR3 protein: CASRDFGGELFF
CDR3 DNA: TGTGCCAGCAGGGACTTTGGAGGGGAGCTGTTTTTT

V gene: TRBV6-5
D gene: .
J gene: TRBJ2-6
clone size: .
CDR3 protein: CASSYVGFSGANVLTF
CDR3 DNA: TGTGCCAGCAGTTACGTCGGGTTTTCTGGGGCCAACGTCCTGACTTTC

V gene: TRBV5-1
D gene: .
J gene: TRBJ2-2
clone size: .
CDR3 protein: CASSLTREAGELFF
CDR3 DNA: TGCGCCAGCAGCTTGACCAGGGAGGCCGGGGAGCTGTTTTTT